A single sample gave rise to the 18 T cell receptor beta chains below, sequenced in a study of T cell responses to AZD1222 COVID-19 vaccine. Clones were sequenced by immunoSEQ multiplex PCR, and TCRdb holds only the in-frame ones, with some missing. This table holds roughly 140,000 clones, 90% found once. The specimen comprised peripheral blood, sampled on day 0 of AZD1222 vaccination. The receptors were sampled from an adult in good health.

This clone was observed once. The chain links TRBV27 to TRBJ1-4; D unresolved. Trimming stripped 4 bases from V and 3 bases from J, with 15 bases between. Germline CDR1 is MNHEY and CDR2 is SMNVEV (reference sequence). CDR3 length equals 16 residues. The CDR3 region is CASSSITSSANEKLFF. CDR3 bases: TGTGCCAGCAGTTCAATTACTTCCTCGGCTAATGAAAAACTGTTTTTT.

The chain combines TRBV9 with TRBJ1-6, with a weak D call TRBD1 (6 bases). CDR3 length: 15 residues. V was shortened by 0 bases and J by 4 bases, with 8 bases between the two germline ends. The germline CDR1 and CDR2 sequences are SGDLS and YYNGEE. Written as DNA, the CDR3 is TGTGCCAGCAGCGTAGGGACAGATTATAATTCACCCCTCCACTTT. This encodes CASSVGTDYNSPLHF.

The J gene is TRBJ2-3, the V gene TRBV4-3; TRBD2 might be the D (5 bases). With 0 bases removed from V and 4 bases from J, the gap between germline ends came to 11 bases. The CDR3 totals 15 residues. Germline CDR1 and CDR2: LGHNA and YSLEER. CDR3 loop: CASSQDKRESDTQYF. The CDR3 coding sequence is TGCGCCAGCAGCCAAGATAAGAGGGAATCAGATACGCAGTATTTT.

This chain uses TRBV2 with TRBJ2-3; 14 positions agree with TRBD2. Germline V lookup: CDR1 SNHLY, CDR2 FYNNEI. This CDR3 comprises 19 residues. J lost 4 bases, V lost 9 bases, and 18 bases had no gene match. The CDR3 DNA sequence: TGTGCCAGGAGACTAGGACTAGCGGGAGGCCAGGTGACGGCAGATACGCAGTATTTT. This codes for CARRLGLAGGQVTADTQYF.

DNA of the CDR3: TGTGCCAGCTCACCCCAGGTGAATGAAAAACTGTTTTTT. Translated, it gives CASSPQVNEKLFF. V usage is TRBV18 and J usage is TRBJ1-4; D not certain. CDR1 is KGHSH and CDR2 is LQKENI in the germline V gene. This CDR3 contains 13 residues. V was trimmed by 3 bases and J by 5 bases, leaving 7 bases between them.

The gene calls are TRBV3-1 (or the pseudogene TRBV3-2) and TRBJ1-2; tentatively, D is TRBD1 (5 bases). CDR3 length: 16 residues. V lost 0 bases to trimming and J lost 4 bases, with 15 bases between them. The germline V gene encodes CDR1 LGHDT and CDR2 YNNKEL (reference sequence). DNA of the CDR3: TGTGCCAGCAGCCAAGATCTCAGCGTGGGGGTCTATGGCTACACCTTC. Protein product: CASSQDLSVGVYGYTF.

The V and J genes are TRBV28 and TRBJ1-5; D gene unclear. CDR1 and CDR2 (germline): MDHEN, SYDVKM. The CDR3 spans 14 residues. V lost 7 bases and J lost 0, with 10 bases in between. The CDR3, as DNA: TGTGCCAGCACCAATGATTATAGCAATCAGCCCCAGCATTTT. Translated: CASTNDYSNQPQHF.

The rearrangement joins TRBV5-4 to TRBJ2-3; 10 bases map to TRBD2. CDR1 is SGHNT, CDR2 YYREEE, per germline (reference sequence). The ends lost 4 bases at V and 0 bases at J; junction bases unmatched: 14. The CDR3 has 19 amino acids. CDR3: CASSITGTSATTSTDTQYF. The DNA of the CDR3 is TGTGCCAGCAGCATCACCGGGACTAGCGCAACGACTAGCACAGATACGCAGTATTTT.

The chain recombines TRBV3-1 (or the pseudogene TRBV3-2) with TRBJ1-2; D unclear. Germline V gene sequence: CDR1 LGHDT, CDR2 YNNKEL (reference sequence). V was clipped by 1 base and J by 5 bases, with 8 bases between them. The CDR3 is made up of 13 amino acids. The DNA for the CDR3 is TGTGCCAGCAGCCAAGGGGCAGTATATGGCTACACCTTC. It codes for CASSQGAVYGYTF.

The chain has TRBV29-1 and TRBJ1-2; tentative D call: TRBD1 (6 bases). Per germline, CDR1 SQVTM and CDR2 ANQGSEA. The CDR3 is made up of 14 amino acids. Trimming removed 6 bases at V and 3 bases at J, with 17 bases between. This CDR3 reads CSVALLAGDYGYTF. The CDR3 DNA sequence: TGCAGCGTGGCCCTATTGGCAGGGGACTATGGCTACACCTTC.

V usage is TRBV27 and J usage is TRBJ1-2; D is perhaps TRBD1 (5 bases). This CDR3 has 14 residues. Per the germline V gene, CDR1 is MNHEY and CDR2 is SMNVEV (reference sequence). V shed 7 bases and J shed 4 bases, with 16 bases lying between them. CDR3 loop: CASTPGAGFYGYTF. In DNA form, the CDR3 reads TGTGCCAGCACTCCTGGGGCAGGGTTCTATGGCTACACCTTC.

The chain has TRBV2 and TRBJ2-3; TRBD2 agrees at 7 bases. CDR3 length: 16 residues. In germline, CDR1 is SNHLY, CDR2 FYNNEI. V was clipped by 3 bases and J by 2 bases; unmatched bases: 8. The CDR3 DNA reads TGTGCCAGCAGTGACATGGGACTACCCCCCACAGATACGCAGTATTTT. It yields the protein CASSDMGLPPTDTQYF. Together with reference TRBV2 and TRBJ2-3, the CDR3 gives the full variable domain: EPEVTQTPSHQVTQMGQEVILRCVPISNHLYFYWYRQILGQKVEFLVSFYNNEISEKSEIFDDQFSVERPDGSNFTLKIRSTKLEDSAMYFCASSDMGLPPTDTQYFGPGTRLTVL.

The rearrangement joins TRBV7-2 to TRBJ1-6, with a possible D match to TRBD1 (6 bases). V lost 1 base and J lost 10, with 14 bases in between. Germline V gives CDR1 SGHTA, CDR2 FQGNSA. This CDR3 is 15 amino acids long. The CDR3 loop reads CASSLGRGRWSPLHF. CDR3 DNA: TGTGCCAGCAGCTTAGGCAGGGGAAGGTGGTCACCCCTCCACTTT.

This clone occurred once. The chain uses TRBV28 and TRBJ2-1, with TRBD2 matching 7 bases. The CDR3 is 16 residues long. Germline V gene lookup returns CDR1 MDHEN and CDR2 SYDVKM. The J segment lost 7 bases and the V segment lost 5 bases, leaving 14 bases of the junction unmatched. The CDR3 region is CASSPPGLVAWNEQFF. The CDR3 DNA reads TGTGCCAGCAGTCCACCCGGACTAGTGGCTTGGAATGAGCAGTTCTTC.

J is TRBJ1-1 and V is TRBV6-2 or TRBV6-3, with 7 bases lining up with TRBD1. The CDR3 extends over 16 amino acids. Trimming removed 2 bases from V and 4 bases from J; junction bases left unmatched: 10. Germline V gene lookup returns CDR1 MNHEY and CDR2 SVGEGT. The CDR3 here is CASSYTTRDSTTEAFF. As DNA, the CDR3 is TGTGCCAGCAGTTACACCACCCGGGACAGTACCACTGAAGCTTTCTTT.

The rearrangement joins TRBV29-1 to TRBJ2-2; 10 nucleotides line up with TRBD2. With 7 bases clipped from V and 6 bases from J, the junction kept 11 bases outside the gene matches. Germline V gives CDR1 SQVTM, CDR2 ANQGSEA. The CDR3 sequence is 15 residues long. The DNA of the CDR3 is TGCAGCGCCGACGGAGCGGGAGGGCCCTCCGGGGAGCTGTTTTTT. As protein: CSADGAGGPSGELFF.

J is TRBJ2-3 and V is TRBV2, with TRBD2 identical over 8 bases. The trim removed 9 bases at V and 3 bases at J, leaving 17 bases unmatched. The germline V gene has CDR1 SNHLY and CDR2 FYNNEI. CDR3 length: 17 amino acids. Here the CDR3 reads CARGRAGGRRETDTQYF. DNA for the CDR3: TGTGCCAGGGGCAGGGCGGGAGGCCGTAGGGAGACAGATACGCAGTATTTT. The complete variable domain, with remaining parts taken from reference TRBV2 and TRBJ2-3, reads EPEVTQTPSHQVTQMGQEVILRCVPISNHLYFYWYRQILGQKVEFLVSFYNNEISEKSEIFDDQFSVERPDGSNFTLKIRSTKLEDSAMYFCARGRAGGRRETDTQYFGPGTRLTVL.

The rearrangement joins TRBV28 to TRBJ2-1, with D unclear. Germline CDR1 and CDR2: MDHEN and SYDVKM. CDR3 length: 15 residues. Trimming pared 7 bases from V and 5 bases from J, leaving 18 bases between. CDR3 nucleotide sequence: TGTGCCAGCACGATGGACCCACAATCGAACAATGAGCAGTTCTTC. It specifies CASTMDPQSNNEQFF.